Below are 4 T cell receptor beta chains sequenced from a single sample in a study of blood T cell repertoires in COVID-19. Assay: immunoSEQ multiplex PCR; the TCRdb copy retains only in-frame clones and omits some. The table has some 200,000 clones, about 93% seen once. The specimen sequenced was peripheral blood. The receptors shown here come from a young man with COVID-19, enrolled during active disease.

This sequence joins TRBV12-5 and TRBJ1-1; D gene uncertain. The germline V gene has CDR1 LGHNT and CDR2 FRNRAP. Trimming removed 4 bases at V and 5 bases at J, with 8 bases between. The CDR3 extends over 12 amino acids. Here the CDR3 DNA reads TGTGCTAGTGGTTCAAGCGGAACTGAAGCTTTCTTT. Translating gives CASGSSGTEAFF. Looking up the rest from reference TRBV12-5 and TRBJ1-1 gives the full variable domain: DARVTQTPRHKVTEMGQEVTMRCQPILGHNTVFWYRQTMMQGLELLAYFRNRAPLDDSGMPKDRFSAEMPDATLATLKIQPSEPRDSAVYFCASGSSGTEAFFGQGTRLTVV.

The CDR3 DNA is TGTGCCAGCACACCCCGGGACAGGAATCAGCCCCAGCATTTT. This codes for CASTPRDRNQPQHF. J is TRBJ1-5 and V is TRBV6-5; 8 nucleotides line up with TRBD1. Trimming took 7 bases from V and 4 from J; bases not matched to a gene: 6. The CDR3 contains 14 residues. Germline CDR1 and CDR2: MNHEY and SVGAGI.

The chain uses TRBV9 and TRBJ2-1; D is ambiguous. There are 11 residues in the CDR3. Germline V gene sequence: CDR1 SGDLS, CDR2 YYNGEE. The germline V and J ends were trimmed by 3 bases and 8 bases, with 6 bases remaining between them. This CDR3 is CASSALDEQFF. The CDR3 nucleotides read TGTGCCAGCAGCGCTTTAGATGAGCAGTTCTTC. Full variable domain (remainder filled in from reference TRBV9 and TRBJ2-1): DSGVTQTPKHLITATGQRVTLRCSPRSGDLSVYWYQQSLDQGLQFLIQYYNGEERAKGNILERFSAQQFPDLHSELNLSSLELGDSALYFCASSALDEQFFGPGTRLTVL.

The gene calls are TRBV12-3 or TRBV12-4 and TRBJ2-7, with 8 bases lining up with TRBD1. CDR3 size: 13 residues. With V trimmed by 7 bases and J by 5 bases, 7 bases remained unmatched. Written as DNA, the CDR3 is TGTGCCAGCACCCGACAGGGGACCCACGAGCAGTACTTC. This encodes CASTRQGTHEQYF.